The 19 T cell receptor beta chains in this list originate from one sample, sequenced in a study of cytomegalovirus exposure and HLA in healthy donors. The primer mix had 60 Vbeta and 13 Jbeta primers. Data came from immunoSEQ multiplex PCR; TCRdb stores just in-frame clones and leaves some out. The listing records 150,000 to 200,000 clones. Sequenced sample: PBMCs. All receptors derive from a young man in good health and CMV-seronegative.

This chain uses TRBV9 with TRBJ1-2; TRBD1 agrees at 9 bases. Germline loops: CDR1 SGDLS, CDR2 YYNGEE. The CDR3 has 13 residues. V shed 0 bases, J shed 11 bases, and the junction held 5 bases outside the gene matches. The CDR3 protein is CASSVDTGGLYTF. The CDR3 region has the DNA TGTGCCAGCAGCGTAGATACAGGGGGCTTGTACACCTTC. The whole variable domain, remainder taken from reference TRBV9 and TRBJ1-2, is DSGVTQTPKHLITATGQRVTLRCSPRSGDLSVYWYQQSLDQGLQFLIQYYNGEERAKGNILERFSAQQFPDLHSELNLSSLELGDSALYFCASSVDTGGLYTFGSGTRLTVV.

V gene TRBV2 combines with J gene TRBJ1-5, with a tentative D call TRBD1 (6 bases). The V and J ends lost 8 bases and 4 bases respectively, with 15 bases between them. CDR3 length: 14 residues. Germline-derived CDR1 and CDR2 are SNHLY and FYNNEI. CDR3 in amino acids: CASGGSTGNQPQHF. CDR3 DNA sequence: TGTGCCAGCGGGGGATCCACAGGGAATCAGCCCCAGCATTTT.

The chain uses TRBV18 and TRBJ1-2, with D tentatively TRBD1 (6 bases). V was trimmed by 0 bases and J by 4 bases, leaving 12 bases between them. Germline CDR1 reads KGHSH; CDR2 reads LQKENI. The CDR3 extends over 15 amino acids. DNA of the CDR3: TGTGCCAGCTCACCACCTTCAGGGGCAGGCTATGGCTACACCTTC. Its translation: CASSPPSGAGYGYTF.

V and J are TRBV7-6 and TRBJ1-4, with D possibly matching TRBD1 (6 bases). The CDR3 has 12 amino acids. Germline values: CDR1 SGHVS, CDR2 FNYEAQ. The V end lost 4 bases, the J end lost 13 bases, and 13 bases lay between the germline ends. The CDR3, as DNA: TGTGCCAGCAGCTCAGTGGACAGCCCACTGTTTTTT. It specifies CASSSVDSPLFF.

V is TRBV30 and J is TRBJ1-2; 7 bases match TRBD1. This CDR3 is built from 14 residues. Germline trimming cut 0 bases from V and 7 bases from J; bases unmatched to any gene: 8. Germline-derived CDR1 and CDR2 are GTSNPN and SVGIG (reference sequence). The CDR3 region is CAWSVDRALSGYTF. CDR3 coding DNA: TGTGCCTGGAGTGTAGACAGGGCCCTATCTGGCTACACCTTC.

The CDR3 DNA reads as TGTGCCAGCAGTTTAGGACTAGGGAAAGAGACCCAGTACTTC. This codes for CASSLGLGKETQYF. The chain is built from TRBV6-5 and TRBJ2-5; 7 bases line up with TRBD2. V lost 4 bases, J lost 3 bases, and 5 bases stayed unmatched. Germline CDR1 and CDR2: MNHEY and SVGAGI. The length of the CDR3 is 14 residues.

The chain couples TRBV6-6 to TRBJ1-1, with D unclear. V was clipped by 2 bases and J by 6 bases, with 10 bases between them. CDR1 MNHNY and CDR2 SVGAGI come from the germline V gene (reference sequence). This CDR3 has 13 residues. The CDR3 loop reads CASSYREDSEAFF. The CDR3 DNA sequence: TGTGCCAGCAGTTACAGGGAGGATTCTGAAGCTTTCTTT.

This chain connects TRBV4-1 to TRBJ2-7, with 11 bases aligning to TRBD2. J was trimmed by 2 bases and V by 1 base; bases with no gene match: 10. Germline V lookup: CDR1 MGHRA, CDR2 YSYEKL. This CDR3 is 18 amino acids long. For the CDR3, the DNA is TGCGCCAGCAGCCAAGGGTTCCTAGCGGGGGGCCCACCCTACGAGCAGTACTTC. This codes for CASSQGFLAGGPPYEQYF.

V is TRBV7-9 and J is TRBJ1-3; unclear D gene. Trimming took 5 bases from V and 0 from J, leaving 11 bases between them. The CDR3 totals 15 residues. The germline V gene encodes CDR1 SEHNR and CDR2 FQNEAQ (reference sequence). CDR3 in DNA: TGTGCCAGCAGCCTATCCGGGTCCTCTGGAAACACCATATATTTT. This translates into CASSLSGSSGNTIYF.

The V gene is TRBV5-5, the J gene TRBJ2-3; TRBD2 agrees at 8 bases. Trimming took 4 bases from V and 4 from J; bases not matched to a gene: 2. Germline V gives CDR1 SGHKS, CDR2 YYEKEE (reference sequence). The CDR3 has 13 residues. The CDR3 is CASSAGLADTQYF. The CDR3 DNA reads as TGTGCCAGCAGCGCGGGACTAGCAGATACGCAGTATTTT.

The chain combines TRBV18 with TRBJ2-5, with TRBD2 identical over 10 bases. Trimming cost V 0 bases and J 5 bases; bases outside gene matches: 3. The CDR3 contains 15 residues. CDR1 is KGHSH and CDR2 is LQKENI in the germline V gene. CDR3 protein: CASSPPLLAGETQYF. Here the CDR3 DNA reads TGTGCCAGCTCACCACCCCTACTAGCGGGGGAGACCCAGTACTTC.

The chain employs TRBV18 and TRBJ1-4; D may be TRBD1 (6 bases). CDR1 is KGHSH, CDR2 LQKENI, per germline. This CDR3 is 16 amino acids long. V dropped 2 bases and J dropped 0 bases, with 10 bases sitting between them. The CDR3 sequence is CASSPGQPATNEKLFF. The DNA for the CDR3 is TGTGCCAGCTCACCAGGACAGCCTGCAACTAATGAAAAACTGTTTTTT.

Remarks on this clone: A read error may account for a junction end that differs from germline. J is TRBJ2-3 and V is TRBV2; TRBD2 matches at 7 bases. This CDR3 has 16 amino acids. Germline V gene data show CDR1 as SNHLY and CDR2 as FYNNEI. The CDR3 region has the DNA TGTGCCAGCAGTCCCCGGGACTACCCCCACACAGATACGCGGTATTTT. It yields the protein CASSPRDYPHTDTRYF.

The chain has TRBV29-1 and TRBJ1-3; 7 bases align to TRBD1. Germline V lookup: CDR1 SQVTM, CDR2 ANQGSEA. After removal of 7 bases from V and 0 bases from J, the junction contained 9 bases not matched to a gene. The CDR3 is 15 residues long. The CDR3 nucleotides are TGCAGCGGTCGAACCGGGACAGCCTCTGGAAACACCATATATTTT. Translating it yields CSGRTGTASGNTIYF.

The V and J genes are TRBV6-1 and TRBJ1-5; 9 bases are shared with TRBD1. Germline V gene data show CDR1 as MNHNS and CDR2 as SASEGT. J lost 1 base, V lost 4 bases, and 11 bases had no gene match. This CDR3 comprises 18 residues. This CDR3 reads CASSVFGAGQGSNQPQHF. CDR3 nucleotides: TGTGCCAGCAGTGTCTTCGGAGCGGGACAGGGCAGCAATCAGCCCCAGCATTTT.

This chain joins TRBV7-9 and TRBJ2-7; D is perhaps TRBD1 (6 bases). Trimming pared 11 bases from V and 2 bases from J, leaving 13 bases between. The CDR3 has 12 residues. Germline V gene sequence: CDR1 SEHNR, CDR2 FQNEAQ (reference sequence). The CDR3, as DNA: TGTGCCGGTGGTGAGGGGGCCTACGAGCAGTACTTC. This gives the protein CAGGEGAYEQYF.

This chain joins TRBV13 and TRBJ2-1; TRBD2 matches 7 bases. The germline gives CDR1 PRHDT, CDR2 FYEKMQ (reference sequence). The trim removed 6 bases at V and 4 bases at J, leaving 12 bases unmatched. The CDR3 length is 16 residues. In DNA form, the CDR3 reads TGTGCCAGCAGGCGAGCTAGCGGATCTAAGTACAATGAGCAGTTCTTC. Translation: CASRRASGSKYNEQFF. Full variable domain (missing parts from reference TRBV13 and TRBJ2-1): AAGVIQSPRHLIKEKRETATLKCYPIPRHDTVYWYQQGPGQDPQFLISFYEKMQSDKGSIPDRFSAQQFSDYHSELNMSSLELGDSALYFCASRRASGSKYNEQFFGPGTRLTVL.

This sequence joins TRBV6-5 and TRBJ1-6, with D perhaps matching TRBD1 (5 bases). The CDR3 has 15 residues. Trimming took 7 bases from V and 8 from J, leaving 18 bases between them. The germline V gene has CDR1 MNHEY and CDR2 SVGAGI. In DNA, the CDR3 is TGTGCCAGCAAAGGCGGTACAATCAGGGATTCACCCCTCCACTTT. Translation: CASKGGTIRDSPLHF.

The chain uses TRBV7-9 and TRBJ1-1, with TRBD1 identical over 8 bases. The V gene end was trimmed by 1 base and the J gene end by 1 base; junction bases not matched to a gene: 2. CDR1 SEHNR and CDR2 FQNEAQ come from the germline V gene (reference sequence). The CDR3 has 15 amino acids. The CDR3 coding sequence is TGTGCCAGCAGCTTAGAAGGGACAGGGAACACTGAAGCTTTCTTT. Its translation: CASSLEGTGNTEAFF.